This passage covers 29 T cell receptor beta chains from one sample sequenced in a study of T cells in Graves' hyperthyroidism and ophthalmopathy. The source material, RNA transcripts, was used to amplify TCR beta CDR3 regions. In the first-round RT-PCR of the TCR CDR3, the HTBI primer set was used. TCRdb independently ran MiXCR on the multiplex PCR reads; one entry per CDR3 protein. The sample has more than 300,000 distinct CDR3 sequences, 13% seen once. The sequenced sample was blood. Every receptor here comes from a woman between 18 and 30 years old with Graves' hyperthyroidism.

This clonotype was found many times. The rearrangement links TRBV28 to TRBJ1-5; D might be TRBD1 (5 bases). V was cut by 3 bases and J by 1 base, with 13 bases left in between. The germline gives CDR1 MDHEN, CDR2 SYDVKM. The CDR3 extends over 16 amino acids. CDR3 loop: CASSFMRGGSNQPQHF. Written as DNA, the CDR3 is TGTGCCAGCAGTTTTATGAGGGGTGGGAGCAATCAGCCCCAGCATTTT.

This clonotype has more than one count but fewer than ten. Being one base from a much bigger clone, this may be a read error. V gene TRBV18 combines with J gene TRBJ2-2, with a possible D match to TRBD1 (5 bases). The CDR3 covers 13 residues. Trimming cost V 3 bases and J 9 bases, with 11 bases left between them. Germline loops: CDR1 KGHSH, CDR2 LQKENI. The CDR3 nucleotides are TGTGCCAGCTCACCCAGGGATACCCGGGAGCTGTTTTTT. It yields the protein CASSPRDTRELFF. Combining the CDR3 with reference TRBV18 and TRBJ2-2 gives the whole variable domain NAGVMQNPRHLVRRRGQEARLRCSPMKGHSHVYWYRQLPEEGLKFMVYLQKENIIDESGMPKERFSAEFPKEGPSILRIQQVVRGDSAAYFCASSPRDTRELFFGEGSRLTVL.

Concerning this clonotype itself: The junction does not match germline at one end; this may be a read error. The chain joins TRBV2 to TRBJ1-5; D unresolved. The CDR3 has 15 amino acids. The germline V gene has CDR1 SNHLY and CDR2 FYNNEI. The CDR3: CASIELPYSNQPQHF. CDR3 DNA: TGTGCCAGCATTGAATTACCCTATAGCAATCAGCCCCAGCATTTT. The whole variable domain, filled in from reference TRBV2 and TRBJ1-5, reads EPEVTQTPSHQVTQMGQEVILRCVPISNHLYFYWYRQILGQKVEFLVSFYNNEISEKSEIFDDQFSVERPDGSNFTLKIRSTKLEDSAMYFCASIELPYSNQPQHFGDGTRLSIL.

The chain has TRBV4-2 and TRBJ1-5; no clear D. The CDR3 has 12 amino acids. Germline V CDR1 and CDR2: LGHNA, YNFKEQ. V was trimmed by 4 bases and J by 7 bases, leaving 8 bases between them. CDR3 sequence reads: CASSPPIQPQHF. DNA for the CDR3: TGTGCCAGCAGCCCCCCGATCCAGCCCCAGCATTTT.

In this sample, this clonotype turned up many times. The chain has TRBV20-1 and TRBJ2-1; D is unclear. CDR3 length: 16 residues. Germline values: CDR1 DFQATT, CDR2 SNEGSKA (reference sequence). Deletions cut 5 bases from V and 4 bases from J, with 21 bases between. The CDR3 DNA sequence: TGCAGTGCTCTTCAAATGGACCCGGGCCAATACAATGAGCAGTTCTTC. This encodes CSALQMDPGQYNEQFF.

DNA for the CDR3: TGTGCCAGCAGCTGGGGGGACAGGGTCGCGGGTGGCTACACCTTC. Amino acid sequence: CASSWGDRVAGGYTF. V gene TRBV7-2 combines with J gene TRBJ1-2, with 9 bases fitting TRBD1. Germline V gives CDR1 SGHTA, CDR2 FQGNSA. V shed 4 bases and J 7 bases; nucleotides not matched to a gene: 10. The CDR3 is made up of 15 amino acids.

This clonotype was counted ten times or more. Here the CDR3 reads CASRSDRVTEAFF. The CDR3 DNA sequence: TGTGCCAGCCGATCAGACAGGGTCACTGAAGCTTTCTTT. This chain links TRBV28 with TRBJ1-1, with TRBD1 matching 7 bases. V lost 8 bases to trimming and J lost 4 bases; unmatched junction nucleotides: 7. This CDR3 is 13 amino acids long. Germline V gives CDR1 MDHEN, CDR2 SYDVKM. Using reference TRBV28 and TRBJ1-1 for the parts outside the CDR3, the full variable domain is DVKVTQSSRYLVKRTGEKVFLECVQDMDHENMFWYRQDPGLGLRLIYFSYDVKMKEKGDIPEGYSVSREKKERFSLILESASTNQTSMYLCASRSDRVTEAFFGQGTRLTVV.

The table lists this clonotype with a few counts. A read error may be the cause here, since a much bigger clone is one base away. The chain carries TRBV12-3 or TRBV12-4 and TRBJ1-5; perhaps TRBD1 as D (5 bases). The CDR3 spans 21 residues. V shed 1 base and J shed 2 bases, with 27 bases lying between them. In DNA form, the CDR3 reads TGTGCCAGCAGTTTAGGTTTACTGCCACAGACAGCTCTTGGGGGCAATCAGCCCCAGCATTTT. Amino acid sequence: CASSLGLLPQTALGGNQPQHF.

This rearrangement joins TRBV11-2 to TRBJ2-2; unclear D gene. The CDR3 has 14 amino acids. Germline CDR1 is SGHAT and CDR2 is FQNNGV. With 0 bases removed from V and 4 bases from J, the gap between germline ends came to 6 bases. This chain's CDR3 is CASSLEKVTGELFF. The CDR3 region has the DNA TGTGCCAGCAGCTTAGAGAAGGTCACCGGGGAGCTGTTTTTT.

This clonotype was detected ten times or more. V is TRBV20-1 and J is TRBJ2-7, with TRBD2 identical over 7 bases. The CDR3 extends over 16 amino acids. Trimming took 0 bases from V and 5 from J; bases not matched to a gene: 13. Germline assignment: CDR1 DFQATT and CDR2 SNEGSKA (reference sequence). In nucleotides, the CDR3 is TGCAGTGCTAGAGATCGAGGGAGGGTTTTGGTCGACGAGCAGTACTTC. Its protein product is CSARDRGRVLVDEQYF.

This clonotype was found many times. This chain joins TRBV27 and TRBJ2-1, with 7 bases that match TRBD2. There are 13 residues in the CDR3. V trimming: 5 bases; J trimming: 6 bases; junction bases outside the gene matches: 4. Germline lookup yields CDR1 MNHEY and CDR2 SMNVEV (reference sequence). The CDR3 region is CASSPGEGNEQFF. The CDR3 DNA reads as TGTGCCAGCAGTCCCGGGGAGGGCAATGAGCAGTTCTTC.

This clonotype was recorded a few times. This rearrangement joins TRBV5-4 to TRBJ2-7, with 9 bases that match TRBD2. This CDR3 comprises 17 residues. V trimming: 3 bases; J trimming: 7 bases; junction bases outside the gene matches: 17. CDR1 and CDR2 from the germline V gene are SGHNT and YYREEE (reference sequence). This chain's CDR3 is CASSSRGFSGRLGEQYF. The CDR3 nucleotides read TGTGCCAGCAGCTCCAGGGGGTTTAGCGGGAGATTGGGAGAGCAGTACTTC. The whole variable domain, remainder taken from reference TRBV5-4 and TRBJ2-7, is ETGVTQSPTHLIKTRGQQVTLRCSSQSGHNTVSWYQQALGQGPQFIFQYYREEENGRGNFPPRFSGLQFPNYSSELNVNALELDDSALYLCASSSRGFSGRLGEQYFGPGTRLTVT.

The J gene is TRBJ2-7, the V gene TRBV19; possibly TRBD1 for D (5 bases). Germline V gene data show CDR1 as LNHDA and CDR2 as SQIVND (reference sequence). V was cut by 3 bases and J by 9 bases, with 21 bases left in between. The CDR3 consists of 15 residues. CDR3 in amino acids: CASSIILQDYDGQYF. The CDR3 DNA is TGTGCCAGTAGTATTATCTTACAGGATTACGATGGGCAGTACTTC.

This clonotype was counted ten times or more. The rearrangement joins TRBV9 to TRBJ2-1; D might be TRBD1 or TRBD2, each matching 5 bases. Germline V CDR1 and CDR2: SGDLS, YYNGEE. CDR3 size: 15 residues. Trimming took off 3 bases at V and 6 bases at J, with 16 bases between the two ends. The CDR3 nucleotides are TGTGCCAGCAGCGCCCTAGGGGAGATGGGCAATGAGCAGTTCTTC. It specifies CASSALGEMGNEQFF.

With regard to this clonotype: A read error may explain this, as a much larger clone is one base away. The chain uses TRBV10-3 and TRBJ2-5; 9 bases map to TRBD2. CDR1 and CDR2 (germline): ENHRY, SYGVKD. The CDR3 extends over 14 amino acids. This CDR3 is CVPNPASGKETQYF. Written as DNA, the CDR3 is TGTGTCCCCAACCCAGCTAGCGGGAAAGAGACCCAGTACTTC.

This clonotype was counted only a few times. The chain couples TRBV6-1 to TRBJ1-6; D gene ambiguous. Germline V gene lookup returns CDR1 MNHNS and CDR2 SASEGT. The length of the CDR3 is 14 residues. V gave up 6 bases and J gave up 5 bases, with 11 bases separating them. Here the CDR3 reads CASSHGRNNSPLHF. The CDR3 DNA reads TGTGCCAGCAGCCATGGACGGAATAATTCACCCCTCCACTTT.

The sample holds many counts of this clonotype. The chain is built from TRBV28 and TRBJ2-1, with 7 bases identical to TRBD2. From germline, CDR1 is MDHEN and CDR2 SYDVKM. This CDR3 has 16 amino acids. V trimming: 5 bases; J trimming: 7 bases; junction bases outside the gene matches: 14. CDR3 region: CASSLTSAGWGNEQFF. DNA of the CDR3: TGTGCCAGCAGTCTAACTAGCGCGGGTTGGGGGAATGAGCAGTTCTTC.

At least ten counts were recorded for this clonotype. V usage is TRBV12-3 or TRBV12-4 and J usage is TRBJ1-5; D perhaps matches TRBD1 (5 bases). The CDR3 loop spans 17 amino acids. Trimming took off 5 bases at V and 5 bases at J, with 22 bases between the two ends. The CDR3 DNA reads as TGTGCCAGCAGTCCCGACTCGTGGGACCTCCCCTATCAGCCCCAGCATTTT. Residues: CASSPDSWDLPYQPQHF.

This clonotype came up many times. The chain combines TRBV29-1 with TRBJ1-2; D gene uncertain. This CDR3 contains 14 residues. The germline gives CDR1 SQVTM, CDR2 ANQGSEA. V gave up 7 bases and J gave up 3 bases, with 18 bases separating them. The CDR3 nucleotides are TGCAGCGCGTTGTCTTACCGGGGTGACTATGGCTACACCTTC. Translated, it gives CSALSYRGDYGYTF.

Details on this clonotype: A much bigger clone sits one base away, suggesting this may be a read error. The CDR3 carries no conserved terminal phenylalanine or tryptophan, so it likely arises from a read error. The chain joins TRBV9 to TRBJ1-1; tentatively, D is TRBD1 (6 bases). The V end was cut by 3 bases, the J end by 5 bases, with 14 bases between. The CDR3 runs to 14 residues. From germline, CDR1 is SGDLS and CDR2 YYNGEE. The CDR3 DNA is TGTGCCAGCAGCGGGCAGACAGGTGAGACTGAAGCTTTCTCT. Its translation is CASSGQTGETEAFS.

This clonotype was seen many times. The J gene is TRBJ2-2, the V gene TRBV28; either TRBD1 or TRBD2 may supply D (5 bases each). The V end was cut by 6 bases, the J end by 3 bases, with 11 bases between. Germline V lookup: CDR1 MDHEN, CDR2 SYDVKM. The CDR3 contains 14 residues. CDR3 nucleotides: TGTGCCAGCAGACCCGGGACGTACACCGGGGAGCTGTTTTTT. Amino acid sequence: CASRPGTYTGELFF. The whole variable domain, remainder taken from reference TRBV28 and TRBJ2-2, is DVKVTQSSRYLVKRTGEKVFLECVQDMDHENMFWYRQDPGLGLRLIYFSYDVKMKEKGDIPEGYSVSREKKERFSLILESASTNQTSMYLCASRPGTYTGELFFGEGSRLTVL.

This clonotype was observed a few times. The genes are TRBV7-3 and TRBJ2-5, with TRBD2 matching 9 bases. Per germline, CDR1 SGHTA and CDR2 FQGTGA. V gave up 5 bases and J gave up 4 bases; unmatched junction bases: 8. This CDR3 region has 15 residues. The CDR3 DNA sequence: TGTGCCAGCAGCCCCCTAGCGGGGCGGGGAGAGACCCAGTACTTC. Encoded protein: CASSPLAGRGETQYF.

In its sample, this clonotype was seen a few times. V is TRBV28 and J is TRBJ2-5, with unresolved D. The germline CDR1 and CDR2 sequences are MDHEN and SYDVKM. Trimming cost V 2 bases and J 2 bases, with 9 bases left between them. The CDR3 is 14 residues long. CDR3 coding DNA: TGTGCCAGCAGTTTAAGGGCCCCTCAAGAGACCCAGTACTTC. Its protein is CASSLRAPQETQYF. The full variable domain, rest sourced from reference TRBV28 and TRBJ2-5, is DVKVTQSSRYLVKRTGEKVFLECVQDMDHENMFWYRQDPGLGLRLIYFSYDVKMKEKGDIPEGYSVSREKKERFSLILESASTNQTSMYLCASSLRAPQETQYFGPGTRLLVL.

This clonotype was counted ten times or more. The chain carries TRBV28 and TRBJ1-2, with 7 bases that match TRBD1. CDR3 size: 13 residues. Germline loops: CDR1 MDHEN, CDR2 SYDVKM. Trimming at V came to 6 bases and at J to 3 bases, leaving 4 bases not matched to a gene. As DNA, the CDR3 is TGTGCCAGCAGCACGGGACAGTACTATGGCTACACCTTC. It is translated as CASSTGQYYGYTF.

In this sample, this clonotype turned up many times. The rearrangement uses TRBV6-5 and TRBJ1-2; a weak D match, TRBD1 (5 bases). CDR1 is MNHEY, CDR2 SVGAGI, per germline. CDR3 length: 15 residues. Trimming removed 7 bases at V and 0 bases at J, with 15 bases between. The CDR3 sequence: CASTPAGTSNYGYTF. CDR3 DNA: TGTGCCAGCACTCCGGCCGGGACGTCTAACTATGGCTACACCTTC.

This clonotype was observed many times. The chain has TRBV24-1 and TRBJ2-1, with TRBD2 as a possible D gene (7 bases). V was clipped by 5 bases and J by 4 bases, with 11 bases between them. The CDR3 extends over 14 amino acids. Germline V gene lookup returns CDR1 KGHDR and CDR2 SFDVKD. The CDR3 coding sequence is TGTGCCACCAGTGGGGGGCGGGGGTACAATGAGCAGTTCTTC. This sequence encodes CATSGGRGYNEQFF.

This clonotype showed up many times. This chain connects TRBV2 to TRBJ1-2, with D hard to call. V was shortened by 6 bases and J by 4 bases, with 12 bases between the two germline ends. The CDR3 sequence is 13 residues long. Germline assignment: CDR1 SNHLY and CDR2 FYNNEI. This CDR3 is CASRGSLTYGYTF. Here the CDR3 DNA reads TGTGCCAGCAGAGGCAGCCTTACCTATGGCTACACCTTC.

Regarding this clonotype: Being one base from a much bigger clone, this may be a read error. The V call is TRBV5-6, the J call TRBJ2-2; a weak D match, TRBD2 (5 bases). The CDR3 runs 14 residues. Germline CDR1 is SGHDT and CDR2 is YYEEEE. Trimming cost V 4 bases and J 4 bases, with 11 bases left between them. The CDR3 DNA follows: TGTGCCAGCAGCACCGGACTGAGCACCGGGGAGCTGTTTTTT. As protein: CASSTGLSTGELFF.

This clonotype occurred a few times. The rearrangement links TRBV6-2 or TRBV6-3 to TRBJ1-3; TRBD1 matches 10 bases. Germline V gene sequence: CDR1 MNHEY, CDR2 SVGEGT. The CDR3 has 14 residues. Trimming at V came to 7 bases and at J to 5 bases, leaving 5 bases not matched to a gene. Here the CDR3 DNA reads TGTGCCAGCATCCCGGGACAGGGGAGAAACACCATATATTTT. It specifies CASIPGQGRNTIYF.